This entry features one T cell receptor (beta chain) sequence. Its specificity is unknown. The sample comes from a study of cytomegalovirus exposure and HLA in healthy donors. Findings of the study overall: Most TCR sequences were rare, but some public TCRs occurred in many donors. An analysis was carried out at a later point. It showed that HLA-associated TCR beta chains were more clonally expanded than equally common non-associated chains. Productive rates of about 87% or about 30% were seen for most TCR beta V segments in an earlier analysis.

The germline V and J ends were trimmed by 5 bases and 4 bases, with 9 bases remaining between them. From germline, CDR1 is SEHNR and CDR2 FQNEAQ (reference sequence). CDR3 size: 12 residues. Primers: 60 Vbeta forward and 13 Jbeta reverse. TCRdb's table, derived via immunoSEQ multiplex PCR, lists solely in-frame clones and lacks some. The sample lists about 110,000 clones; over 70% were seen once. This TCR was sampled from a male donor in good health and CMV-seropositive. The gene calls are TRBV7-9 and TRBJ2-7, with D possibly TRBD1 on 5 matching bases. Sequencing was done on a sample of PBMCs. CDR3 sequence reads: CASSPRQYEQYF. In DNA form, the CDR3 reads TGTGCCAGCAGCCCCCGACAGTACGAGCAGTACTTC.